This T cell receptor beta chain came from a study of long-term antiretroviral therapy in people with HIV (dated by TCRdb to the early 2020s). In the study overall: Collection of the earliest samples took place about a decade ahead of the 2015 WHO recommendation for immediate ART, at a time when ART was typically delayed until CD4 counts fell. A retrospective serial study tested whether ART initiation and durable HIV suppression were associated with changes in peripheral blood TRB repertoire composition and diversity. The cohort contributed 150 to 200 cryopreserved PBMC samples from a few dozen adults with confirmed HIV infection, collected serially over a mean of around 6 years (range 1-12). About 40% of the roughly 30 participants with HIV were female. No cross-contamination during QIAcube processing turned up in test extractions that ran a monoclonal T-cell line alongside around 32 polyclonal samples.

Participants were included only if at least one PBMC sample before ART initiation and at least two post-ART samples were available. All participants with HIV were treated in the United States of America. Before DNA extraction, cryopreserved samples of about 0.95-11 million PBMC were thawed and then washed. At the time of the earliest PBMC sample, participants with HIV were aged between roughly 20 and 60 years. Per participant, PBMC samples came from 1-4 timepoints prior to ART initiation and 2-8 timepoints following ART initiation, for a median of 7 samples. Serial HIV viral load, CD4+ T-cell count, ART history and demographic data were obtained for every participant. Using a Qiagen kit on a QIAcube, genomic DNA was extracted from unsorted PBMC, with samples processed in batches of 12. The immunoSEQ hsTCRB v3.0 assay was used at survey level resolution to sequence the TRB variable region. The targeted TRB sequencing depth was 40,000-50,000 T-cell genomes per sample. Pooled TRB libraries were sequenced on an Illumina MiSeq with a v3 150-cycle kit. Per the authors' processing: Repertoire analysis was performed in R inside a reproducible Nextflow workflow that covered QC, data transformation and analysis. LymphoSeq2, an R package for AIRR-Seq data exploration, was used to implement custom analyses. Four samples that yielded fewer than 5000 total TRB sequences were excluded, so that fewer than 200 HIV repertoires were analyzed. Of the 188 retained HIV repertoires, over 55 were collected before and 120 to 130 after ART initiation. Each repertoire was downsampled to 5000 TRB nucleotide sequences, and summary statistics were averaged across 100 downsampling iterations. Only TRB sequences with CDR3 regions of at least seven amino acids were retained for analysis. A Shannon entropy-derived clonality score and the Gini coefficient were used to measure diversity. In the repertoire networks, any two of the top 5000 CDR3 amino acid sequences were connected whenever the two sequences differed by an edit distance of one. For TRB CDR3 amino acid sequences, antigen specificity groups and MHC restriction were predicted with GLIPH2. CDR3 amino acid sequences were matched against VDJdb and McPAS-TCR to flag known CMV, EBV, HIV or tissue antigen associations. Pre-ART, post-ART and control groups were compared with Wilcoxon signed-rank tests and Holm-Bonferroni correction. The source is immuneACCESS, and TCRdb retained only in-frame sequences with V and J called. Part of the clones is not carried over; for the studies checked, unresolved V genes explain less than half of this, and the remainder is unexplained. D and trimming were read from the DNA, whereas the V and J calls and clone size are those reported in that table. The sample profile shows around 38,000 clones; less than 95% of them were found once. Together, the top ten hold 2.2% of the sample.

Study-wide conclusions, independent of this receptor: Because cell numbers in pre-ART samples were limited, unsorted PBMC were profiled instead of sorted CD4+ and CD8+ T cells. Inferences about post-ART repertoire changes are limited because no data were available on ART adherence, viral resistance or therapy changes. HIV repertoires had narrower CDR3 length ranges than controls, and the network structure suggested an antigen-experienced repertoire that shifted only slightly toward naive after ART. ART initiation was associated with a significant increase in TRB diversity, but diversity stayed significantly below transplant donor controls even after long-term ART. Limited PBMC availability meant only the TCR beta chain was sequenced, without alpha chain pairing. The samples were dated from about 2004 to 2017, and the ART regimens that were used may be less effective than current ART regimens. Expanded TRB clones identified before ART initiation dominated the repertoire across all time points, though the dominance fluctuated and decreased in many PLHIV after ART.

CDR1 MNHNY and CDR2 SVGAGI are derived from the germline V gene (reference sequence). Trimming costs V 8 bases and J 2 bases, and their ends lie 11 bases apart. From the cysteine up to the phenylalanine, the CDR3 has a length of 13 residues. The kept DNA is CDR3 alone, 39 bases in frame from the first base. A word on this clone: Its target antigen remains unknown. No base-level quality is on record; no much larger clone is a single base apart.

The rearranged chain carries TRBV6-6 and TRBJ2-3; TRBD2 is a possible D gene, resting on 5 matching bases. Here the sequenced sample was unsorted PBMCs, taken 9.2 years after starting antiretroviral therapy. This sequence originates from a man aged 25-45 years with HIV. The sequenced DNA is TGTGCCAGCGCGGGTCGATTCACAGATACGCAGTATTTT. Translated, it reads CASAGRFTDTQYF.